One and the same sample provided the 30 T cell receptor beta chains below, sequenced in a study of shared clonotypes between healthy human individuals. Assay used: immunoSEQ multiplex PCR; TCRdb lists only in-frame clones, some missing. Altogether more than 2 million clones are present, roughly 94% being singletons, with the ten largest covering 0.13%. The sample was naive CD4+ T cells sorted from blood. Subset described: CD45RA+ positively selected. The receptors come from a man younger than 35 in good health.

Comments on this clone: Different DNA sequences within this sample yield the same CDR3. This chain links TRBV19 with TRBJ1-2; TRBD1 might be the D (6 bases). The CDR3 has 13 amino acids. The ends were cut back, 6 bases at V and 2 bases at J, with 10 bases in the middle. In germline, CDR1 is LNHDA, CDR2 SQIVND (reference sequence). The CDR3 DNA sequence: TGTGCCAGTAGCTCAGACAGGAACTATGGCTACACCTTC. Its protein is CASSSDRNYGYTF.

The chain has TRBV6-5 and TRBJ1-5, with 8 bases fitting TRBD1. V gave up 7 bases and J gave up 1 base; unmatched junction bases: 3. The CDR3 contains 14 residues. Looked up from germline, CDR1 is MNHEY and CDR2 is SVGAGI. CDR3 in DNA: TGTGCCAGCAAACGGACAGGGAGCAATCAGCCCCAGCATTTT. The encoded protein is CASKRTGSNQPQHF.

The rearrangement uses TRBV18 and TRBJ2-2; D is possibly TRBD1 (6 bases). V was clipped by 4 bases and J by 5 bases, with 11 bases between them. Germline V gene sequence: CDR1 KGHSH, CDR2 LQKENI. The CDR3 is 14 amino acids. CDR3 DNA: TGTGCCAGCTCACTGGACAGTAAAACCGGGGAGCTGTTTTTT. Translating it yields CASSLDSKTGELFF.

This clone has only one observation. This chain joins TRBV5-4 and TRBJ2-7; 7 positions agree with TRBD2. Germline V gene lookup returns CDR1 SGHNT and CDR2 YYREEE (reference sequence). With V trimmed by 1 base and J by 0 bases, 1 base remained unmatched. This CDR3 is 14 amino acids long. The CDR3 DNA reads TGTGCCAGCAGCTTGCGGGACTACTCCTACGAGCAGTACTTC. As protein: CASSLRDYSYEQYF.

Of note for this clone: Other DNA sequences of this sample code for an identical CDR3. The rearrangement links TRBV5-4 to TRBJ2-7, with 12 bases lining up with TRBD2. After removal of 4 bases from V and 4 bases from J, the junction contained 3 bases not matched to a gene. This CDR3 region has 14 residues. Germline V gene lookup returns CDR1 SGHNT and CDR2 YYREEE (reference sequence). The CDR3 reads CASSLAGGPYEQYF. CDR3 coding DNA: TGTGCCAGCAGCCTAGCGGGAGGGCCGTACGAGCAGTACTTC.

Turning to this clone: The sample contains more than one DNA sequence encoding this CDR3. V and J are TRBV5-4 and TRBJ1-2, with 7 bases that match TRBD1. In germline, CDR1 is SGHNT, CDR2 YYREEE (reference sequence). V gave up 4 bases and J gave up 8 bases; unmatched junction bases: 8. The CDR3 extends over 13 amino acids. The CDR3 is CASSKGQGDGYTF. In nucleotides, the CDR3 is TGTGCCAGCAGCAAGGGGCAGGGGGACGGCTACACCTTC.

This clone appeared a few times. The chain is built from TRBV6-6 and TRBJ1-5; a weak D match, TRBD1 (5 bases). Germline lookup yields CDR1 MNHNY and CDR2 SVGAGI (reference sequence). Trimming cost V 2 bases and J 1 base, with 6 bases left between them. There are 14 residues in the CDR3. The CDR3 sequence is CASSYGGSNQPQHF. As DNA, the CDR3 is TGTGCCAGCAGTTACGGGGGAAGCAATCAGCCCCAGCATTTT.

The chain couples TRBV4-1 to TRBJ1-1; D gene ambiguous. Trimming shortened V by 3 bases and J by 0 bases, and 8 bases separated the two germline ends. The CDR3 is 14 amino acids. The germline CDR1 and CDR2 sequences are MGHRA and YSYEKL. The CDR3 reads CASSHLSLNTEAFF. CDR3 bases: TGCGCCAGCAGCCACCTGAGCCTGAACACTGAAGCTTTCTTT.

V usage is TRBV2 and J usage is TRBJ2-1; D is uncertain. V lost 5 bases, J lost 1 base, and 9 bases lay in between. Germline V gene lookup returns CDR1 SNHLY and CDR2 FYNNEI. The CDR3 has 14 amino acids. CDR3 in DNA: TGTGCCAGCAGTATAGTCAGATCCTACAATGAGCAGTTCTTC. This gives the protein CASSIVRSYNEQFF.

The chain joins TRBV2 to TRBJ1-6; no clear D gene. Germline V lookup: CDR1 SNHLY, CDR2 FYNNEI. The CDR3 covers 15 residues. V shed 3 bases and J shed 3 bases, with 9 bases lying between them. Here the CDR3 DNA reads TGTGCCAGCAGTGATGAGGGCCGCTATAATTCACCCCTCCACTTT. As protein: CASSDEGRYNSPLHF. Variable domain in full (rest from reference TRBV2 and TRBJ1-6): EPEVTQTPSHQVTQMGQEVILRCVPISNHLYFYWYRQILGQKVEFLVSFYNNEISEKSEIFDDQFSVERPDGSNFTLKIRSTKLEDSAMYFCASSDEGRYNSPLHFGNGTRLTVT.

CDR3 region: CASSLNRVDYGYTF. In DNA form, the CDR3 reads TGTGCCAGCAGTTTAAACAGGGTGGACTATGGCTACACCTTC. This chain links TRBV28 with TRBJ1-2; possibly TRBD1 for D (6 bases). The CDR3 totals 14 residues. Germline CDR1 MDHEN, CDR2 SYDVKM. Trimming pared 2 bases from V and 3 bases from J, leaving 10 bases between.

The chain couples TRBV4-2 to TRBJ1-5, with D unclear. V lost 1 base, J lost 6 bases, and 7 bases lay in between. Germline loops: CDR1 LGHNA, CDR2 YNFKEQ. This CDR3 comprises 13 residues. The CDR3 sequence: CASSQVPSQPQHF. In DNA form, the CDR3 reads TGTGCCAGCAGCCAAGTCCCGAGTCAGCCCCAGCATTTT.

The J gene is TRBJ1-1, the V gene TRBV5-1, with TRBD1 matching 7 bases. CDR1 and CDR2 (germline): SGHRS, YFSETQ. V shed 5 bases, J shed 1 base, and the junction held 11 bases outside the gene matches. This CDR3 spans 16 amino acids. The CDR3 region has the DNA TGCGCCAGCAGTCCCATAACAGGGGCCCAGAACACTGAAGCTTTCTTT. This translates into CASSPITGAQNTEAFF.

J is TRBJ2-7 and V is TRBV19; 9 bases agree with TRBD1. The CDR3 runs 15 residues. Losses at the gene ends were 4 bases for V and 4 bases for J; bases not matched to a gene: 8. Per germline, CDR1 LNHDA and CDR2 SQIVND (reference sequence). CDR3 sequence: CASSSSGTGTYEQYF. The CDR3 DNA sequence: TGTGCCAGTAGTAGCTCCGGGACAGGGACGTACGAGCAGTACTTC. Together with reference TRBV19 and TRBJ2-7, the CDR3 gives the full variable domain: DGGITQSPKYLFRKEGQNVTLSCEQNLNHDAMYWYRQDPGQGLRLIYYSQIVNDFQKGDIAEGYSVSREKKESFPLTVTSAQKNPTAFYLCASSSSGTGTYEQYFGPGTRLTVT.

This clone was recorded only once. The V and J genes are TRBV7-8 and TRBJ2-7; the match to TRBD1 covers 7 bases. The CDR3 is made up of 14 amino acids. CDR1 SGHVS and CDR2 FQNEAQ come from the germline V gene. V lost 3 bases to trimming and J lost 5 bases; unmatched junction nucleotides: 7. This chain's CDR3 is CASSLTGFVDEQYF. DNA of the CDR3: TGTGCCAGCAGCTTGACAGGGTTTGTTGACGAGCAGTACTTC.

This chain joins TRBV9 and TRBJ1-2; 8 bases match TRBD1. Germline-derived CDR1 and CDR2 are SGDLS and YYNGEE. The J segment lost 2 bases and the V segment lost 3 bases, leaving 6 bases of the junction unmatched. This CDR3 has 15 residues. The CDR3 here is CASSARDRQNYGYTF. The DNA for the CDR3 is TGTGCCAGCAGCGCCCGGGACAGGCAGAACTATGGCTACACCTTC.

The chain joins TRBV5-4 to TRBJ1-6; the D gene is possibly TRBD1 (5 bases). Germline-derived CDR1 and CDR2 are SGHNT and YYREEE (reference sequence). The CDR3 length is 15 residues. Trimming left V 0 bases short and J 10 bases short, with 14 bases between. CDR3 residues: CASSLVGQGDSPLHF. The CDR3 DNA follows: TGTGCCAGCAGCTTGGTCGGGCAGGGAGACTCACCCCTCCACTTT.

This chain connects TRBV28 to TRBJ1-5; D gene unclear. CDR1 and CDR2 (germline): MDHEN, SYDVKM. The CDR3 is 14 residues long. V was shortened by 7 bases and J by 0 bases, with 10 bases between the two germline ends. For the CDR3, the DNA is TGTGCCAGCAAGGAGAGTAGTAGCAATCAGCCCCAGCATTTT. This translates into CASKESSSNQPQHF.

V is TRBV7-6 and J is TRBJ2-7; D may correspond to TRBD1 or TRBD2 (5 bases each). The length of the CDR3 is 14 residues. The V end lost 4 bases, the J end lost 4 bases, and 14 bases lay between the germline ends. The V gene's germline CDR1 is SGHVS and CDR2 FNYEAQ. CDR3 sequence reads: CASSSGTGPYEQYF. The CDR3 bases are TGTGCCAGCAGCTCCGGGACGGGGCCGTACGAGCAGTACTTC.

V gene TRBV11-2 combines with J gene TRBJ1-5; D is ambiguous. The CDR3 spans 13 residues. V was trimmed by 3 bases and J by 3 bases, leaving 6 bases between them. The germline gives CDR1 SGHAT, CDR2 FQNNGV. CDR3 amino acids: CASSLGPNQPQHF. The CDR3 DNA reads TGTGCCAGCAGCTTGGGCCCCAATCAGCCCCAGCATTTT.

The V gene is TRBV25-1, the J gene TRBJ1-4; TRBD1 might be the D (6 bases). V lost 0 bases and J 4 bases, leaving 12 bases between the germline ends. CDR3 length: 16 amino acids. CDR1 MGHDK and CDR2 SYGVNS come from the germline V gene. The CDR3 loop is CASSEYGGRSNEKLFF. CDR3 in DNA: TGTGCCAGCAGTGAATATGGGGGCAGGAGTAATGAAAAACTGTTTTTT.

About this clone itself: This sample also contains other DNA sequences that code for the same CDR3. The rearrangement joins TRBV6-5 to TRBJ1-5; D ambiguous. Per the germline V gene, CDR1 is MNHEY and CDR2 is SVGAGI. The CDR3 consists of 14 residues. V was pared by 0 bases and J by 1 base, with 4 bases between. The CDR3 is CASSYSGSNQPQHF. DNA of the CDR3: TGTGCCAGCAGTTACTCAGGGAGCAATCAGCCCCAGCATTTT.

For this clone: The same CDR3 arises from other DNA sequences in this sample as well. The chain is built from TRBV30 and TRBJ2-7; unclear D gene. This CDR3 is built from 11 residues. The V and J ends lost 4 bases and 3 bases respectively, with 7 bases between them. The germline CDR1 and CDR2 sequences are GTSNPN and SVGIG (reference sequence). For the CDR3, the DNA is TGTGCCTGGACTGGAGACTACGAGCAGTACTTC. Encoded protein: CAWTGDYEQYF. Drawing the rest from reference TRBV30 and TRBJ2-7, the complete variable domain is SQTIHQWPATLVQPVGSPLSLECTVEGTSNPNLYWYRQAAGRGLQLLFYSVGIGQISSEVPQNLSASRPQDRQFILSSKKLLLSDSGFYLCAWTGDYEQYFGPGTRLTVT.

The V call is TRBV4-3, the J call TRBJ2-1; 14 bases match TRBD2. The V gene's germline CDR1 is LGHNA and CDR2 YSLEER. V was pared by 3 bases and J by 3 bases, with 1 base of the junction left unmatched. The CDR3 contains 16 residues. In DNA, the CDR3 is TGCGCCAGCAGCCACGGGACTAGCGGGAGCTACAATGAGCAGTTCTTC. Amino acids: CASSHGTSGSYNEQFF.

The chain combines TRBV18 with TRBJ2-4; the match to TRBD1 covers 10 bases. This CDR3 comprises 14 residues. The V segment lost 3 bases and the J segment 6 bases; nucleotides outside the gene matches: 2. Germline loops: CDR1 KGHSH, CDR2 LQKENI. The chain's CDR3 is CASSPRDRGNIQYF. In nucleotides, the CDR3 is TGTGCCAGCTCACCTCGGGACAGGGGAAACATTCAGTACTTC.

V and J are TRBV4-1 and TRBJ2-2; D possibly corresponds to TRBD1 (7 bases). Germline-derived CDR1 and CDR2 are MGHRA and YSYEKL. This CDR3 spans 20 amino acids. With 1 base removed from V and 2 bases from J, the gap between germline ends came to 23 bases. The DNA for the CDR3 is TGCGCCAGCAGCCAAGGCCCAGTGACAGGGAGGTCGACAAACACCGGGGAGCTGTTTTTT. It specifies CASSQGPVTGRSTNTGELFF.

V is TRBV28 and J is TRBJ2-5, with 14 positions matching TRBD2. This CDR3 region has 16 residues. Trimming at V came to 3 bases and at J to 1 base, leaving 1 base not matched to a gene. Per the germline V gene, CDR1 is MDHEN and CDR2 is SYDVKM. CDR3 region: CASSFGLAGGQETQYF. In DNA, the CDR3 is TGTGCCAGCAGTTTCGGACTAGCGGGGGGCCAAGAGACCCAGTACTTC.

V and J are TRBV11-1 and TRBJ2-7; 11 positions match TRBD1. Germline CDR1 reads SGHAT; CDR2 reads FQDESV (reference sequence). The length of the CDR3 is 14 residues. The junction had 2 bases not matched to a gene; V was cut back by 5 bases and J by 2 bases. The CDR3 region is CASSLDRGPYEQYF. The DNA for the CDR3 is TGTGCCAGCAGCCTGGACAGGGGGCCCTACGAGCAGTACTTC.

J is TRBJ2-7 and V is TRBV4-2; 10 bases are a match to TRBD1. CDR1 LGHNA and CDR2 YNFKEQ come from the germline V gene. The V and J ends lost 1 base and 1 base, in that order; junction bases with no gene match: 1. The CDR3 consists of 15 residues. Here the CDR3 reads CASSQAGQGSYEQYF. As DNA, the CDR3 is TGTGCCAGCAGCCAAGCGGGACAGGGGTCCTACGAGCAGTACTTC.

This chain links TRBV7-3 with TRBJ2-3, with 12 bases aligning to TRBD2. This CDR3 spans 15 amino acids. CDR1 is SGHTA and CDR2 is FQGTGA in the germline V gene. The V segment lost 4 bases and the J segment 2 bases; nucleotides outside the gene matches: 1. This CDR3 reads CASSSSGGATDTQYF. In DNA, the CDR3 is TGTGCCAGCAGCTCTAGCGGGGGGGCCACAGATACGCAGTATTTT.